The 17 T cell receptor beta chains below were found in one sample sequenced in a study of blood T cells in healthy people across ages. Primers used in a second PCR of roughly 6 to 12 cycles were a sample-barcoded 5' primer and a J-beta primer mix. TCRdb reprocessed the 5' RACE reads with MiXCR, giving one entry per CDR3 protein. Of around 800,000 distinct CDR3 sequences listed, approximately 48% are singletons. Sequenced material: blood. The receptors stem from a man in his sixties in good health.

The chain links TRBV6-2 or TRBV6-3 to TRBJ2-5; D is perhaps TRBD2 (6 bases). Germline CDR1 reads MNHEY; CDR2 reads SVGEGT. Trimming shortened V by 6 bases and J by 5 bases, and 19 bases separated the two germline ends. The CDR3 spans 15 residues. The CDR3: CASSPTGLAMETQYF. In nucleotides, the CDR3 is TGTGCCAGCAGCCCCACCGGGCTAGCGATGGAGACCCAGTACTTC.

The CDR3 reads CASNQPGQGGTQYF. The CDR3 coding sequence is TGTGCCAGCAACCAGCCCGGGCAGGGAGGGACCCAGTACTTC. The chain combines TRBV6-5 with TRBJ2-4; tentative D call: TRBD2 (6 bases). The assigned J gene may be wrong: the sequence end matches TRBJ2-5 better. The CDR3 spans 14 residues. Germline lookup yields CDR1 MNHEY and CDR2 SVGAGI.

The chain combines TRBV27 with TRBJ1-1; the match to TRBD1 covers 9 bases. With V trimmed by 6 bases and J by 4 bases, 9 bases remained unmatched. CDR1 MNHEY and CDR2 SMNVEV come from the germline V gene (reference sequence). The CDR3 has 15 amino acids. The CDR3 sequence is CASRPGTGFITEAFF. In DNA, the CDR3 is TGTGCCAGCAGACCCGGGACAGGGTTTATCACTGAAGCTTTCTTT.

This clonotype was observed a single time. The chain employs TRBV24-1 and TRBJ2-3; D tentatively reads TRBD1 or TRBD2 (6 bases each). Germline-derived CDR1 and CDR2 are KGHDR and SFDVKD. The V and J ends lost 0 bases and 2 bases respectively, with 14 bases between them. This CDR3 is built from 17 residues. This CDR3 is CATSDLYGGADTDTQYF. The CDR3 DNA reads TGTGCCACCAGTGATTTGTACGGGGGCGCTGACACAGATACGCAGTATTTT.

Details on this clonotype: The junction and the germline gene differ at one end; a read error may be behind it. This chain links TRBV7-2 with TRBJ2-7; D not resolved. Germline CDR1 is SGHTA and CDR2 is FQGNSA. CDR3 size: 16 residues. CDR3 sequence (DNA): TGTGCCAGCAGTTTAGAATGGACGGGCGTTCGGAGCGAGCAGTACTTC. Its translation is CASSLEWTGVRSEQYF.

V and J are TRBV7-7 and TRBJ2-2, with 8 bases fitting TRBD2. CDR1 and CDR2 from the germline V gene are SSHAT and FNYEAQ (reference sequence). This CDR3 is built from 18 residues. V lost 1 base and J lost 0; bases outside the gene matches: 7. The CDR3 DNA follows: TGTGCCAGCAGCTTAGTTCCGGGGGGGCCCCCGAACACCGGGGAGCTGTTTTTT. Its protein product is CASSLVPGGPPNTGELFF.

This clonotype appeared a few times. DNA of the CDR3: TGTGCCATCAGTGAGTGGGCAGCCAACAGATTCAGCTACGAGCAGTACTTC. Encoded protein: CAISEWAANRFSYEQYF. The J gene is TRBJ2-7, the V gene TRBV10-3; D not certain. V lost 1 base, J lost 3 bases, and 19 bases lay in between. CDR1 and CDR2 (germline): ENHRY, SYGVKD. This CDR3 is built from 17 residues.

The chain has TRBV3-1 and TRBJ2-3; D is possibly TRBD2 (6 bases). The V end was cut by 6 bases, the J end by 3 bases, with 16 bases between. The CDR3 has 15 residues. Germline V gene sequence: CDR1 LGHDT, CDR2 YNNKEL (reference sequence). The CDR3 reads CASSARDGLTDTQYF. The CDR3 nucleotides read TGTGCCAGCAGTGCCCGGGACGGACTAACAGATACGCAGTATTTT.

The chain recombines TRBV30 with TRBJ1-1, with no clear D. Deletions cut 1 base from V and 11 bases from J, with 8 bases between. CDR1 GTSNPN and CDR2 SVGIG come from the germline V gene (reference sequence). This CDR3 has 10 residues. CDR3 region: CAWSGLGAFF. The CDR3 DNA reads TGTGCCTGGAGTGGTTTAGGGGCTTTCTTT.

In its sample, this clonotype was seen a few times. This rearrangement joins TRBV5-6 to TRBJ2-4; perhaps TRBD2 as D (6 bases). This CDR3 has 15 residues. V lost 0 bases, J lost 2 bases, and 9 bases lay in between. From germline, CDR1 is SGHDT and CDR2 YYEEEE. The CDR3 sequence is CASSLALASKNIQYF. As DNA, the CDR3 is TGTGCCAGCAGCTTGGCCCTAGCGTCCAAAAACATTCAGTACTTC.

The genes are TRBV9 and TRBJ1-2; no firm D call. Germline-derived CDR1 and CDR2 are SGDLS and YYNGEE. V was trimmed by 3 bases and J by 4 bases, leaving 7 bases between them. The CDR3 is made up of 12 amino acids. This CDR3 reads CASSDHSYGYTF. The CDR3 DNA is TGTGCCAGCAGCGACCACAGCTATGGCTACACCTTC.

The chain joins TRBV11-2 to TRBJ2-3; D is perhaps TRBD2 (7 bases). Trimming removed 3 bases at V and 0 bases at J, with 28 bases between. CDR1 is SGHAT, CDR2 FQNNGV, per germline. This CDR3 region has 21 residues. The CDR3 sequence: CASSLNWGGSGTSSSTDTQYF. DNA for the CDR3: TGTGCCAGCAGCTTGAATTGGGGGGGCTCCGGGACGAGCTCTAGCACAGATACGCAGTATTTT.

The rearrangement links TRBV6-2 or TRBV6-3 to TRBJ1-5; no reliable D call. CDR3 size: 15 residues. Germline V CDR1 and CDR2: MNHEY, SVGEGT. The V gene lost 0 bases and the J gene lost 6 bases, with 12 bases spanning the gap. In DNA form, the CDR3 reads TGTGCCAGCAGTTACTCGGGTGGGGAATTTCAGCCCCAGCATTTT. Translating gives CASSYSGGEFQPQHF.

This chain links TRBV13 with TRBJ1-2; D is unclear. Looked up from germline, CDR1 is PRHDT and CDR2 is FYEKMQ (reference sequence). The CDR3 is 15 amino acids. Trimming stripped 5 bases from V and 1 base from J, with 14 bases between. The CDR3 bases are TGTGCCAGCAGCACAAATACCAGGATTAACTATGGCTACACCTTC. This codes for CASSTNTRINYGYTF.

The gene calls are TRBV6-5 and TRBJ2-5, with 7 bases fitting TRBD1. The J call is doubtful: the DNA matches TRBJ2-7 better. The germline gives CDR1 MNHEY, CDR2 SVGAGI. The CDR3 covers 14 residues. This chain's CDR3 is CASNKQGLPYEQYF. CDR3 bases: TGTGCCAGCAATAAACAGGGGCTTCCCTACGAGCAGTACTTC.

This sequence joins TRBV28 and TRBJ1-2; no firm D call. There are 15 residues in the CDR3. The V and J ends lost 4 bases and 0 bases respectively, with 12 bases between them. Germline lookup yields CDR1 MDHEN and CDR2 SYDVKM. The CDR3 region has the DNA TGTGCCAGCAGTTCTCCCGACGGGACTAACTATGGCTACACCTTC. This sequence encodes CASSSPDGTNYGYTF.

This clonotype appeared a few times. V is TRBV9 and J is TRBJ1-6, with a tentative D call TRBD1 (6 bases). The CDR3 consists of 17 residues. V was trimmed by 3 bases and J by 7 bases, leaving 20 bases between them. Germline lookup yields CDR1 SGDLS and CDR2 YYNGEE. The CDR3 nucleotides are TGTGCCAGCAGCGCATCGGGCCCCGGGACAAGAAATTCACCCCTCCACTTT. Encoded protein: CASSASGPGTRNSPLHF.